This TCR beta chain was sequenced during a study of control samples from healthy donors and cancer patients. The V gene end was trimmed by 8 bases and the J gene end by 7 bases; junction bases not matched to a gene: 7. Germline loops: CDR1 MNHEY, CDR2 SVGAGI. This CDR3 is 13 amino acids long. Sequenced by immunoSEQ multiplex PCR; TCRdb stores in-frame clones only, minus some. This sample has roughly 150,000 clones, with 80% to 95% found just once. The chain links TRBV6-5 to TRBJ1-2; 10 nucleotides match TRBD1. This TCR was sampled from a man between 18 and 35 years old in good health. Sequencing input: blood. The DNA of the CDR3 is TGTGCCAGCCTTTCCGGGACAGGGGCTGGCTACACCTTC. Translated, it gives CASLSGTGAGYTF.